This T cell receptor (beta chain) was recovered during a study of cytomegalovirus exposure and HLA in healthy donors. The CDR3 runs 18 residues. The V gene's germline CDR1 is MNHEY and CDR2 SMNVEV (reference sequence). J gave up 5 bases and V 5 bases, and 14 bases lay outside the gene matches. The PCR had 60 Vbeta and 13 Jbeta primers. Data came from immunoSEQ multiplex PCR; TCRdb stores just in-frame clones and leaves some out. The data show 99,000 or so clones, over 80% seen once. Sequences were obtained from PBMCs. The chain recombines TRBV27 with TRBJ2-2; 10 bases fit TRBD2. The clonotype was recovered from a man between 18 and 29 years old in good health and CMV-seronegative. The CDR3 spells CASSRPGLAGVKTGELFF. In DNA, the CDR3 is TGTGCCAGCAGTAGACCCGGGCTAGCGGGAGTAAAAACCGGGGAGCTGTTTTTT.